These 20 T cell receptor beta chains were all obtained from the same sample, sequenced in a study of shared clonotypes between healthy human individuals. Clones were sequenced by immunoSEQ multiplex PCR, and TCRdb holds only the in-frame ones, with some missing. Seen here are about 980,000 clones, approximately 80% observed once, and the top ten hold about 1.5%. Material for sequencing was memory CD4+ T cells sorted from blood. This sample's subset: CD45RA-negative fraction. These receptors all stem from a young man in good health.

This clone was counted between two and nine times. V and J are TRBV6-1 and TRBJ2-6; D is unclear. Germline V CDR1 and CDR2: MNHNS, SASEGT. V lost 3 bases to trimming and J lost 1 base, with 10 bases between them. The CDR3 has 16 residues. CDR3 in amino acids: CASSDHWGSGANVLTF. Written as DNA, the CDR3 is TGTGCCAGCAGTGACCACTGGGGTTCTGGGGCCAACGTCCTGACTTTC.

This chain uses TRBV14 with TRBJ2-7, with TRBD2 as a possible D gene (6 bases). The germline V and J ends were trimmed by 3 bases and 5 bases, with 14 bases remaining between them. Germline V gene lookup returns CDR1 SGHDN and CDR2 FVKESK. The CDR3 extends over 14 amino acids. The CDR3 loop is CASSQEGRGDEQYF. The CDR3 DNA is TGTGCCAGCAGCCAGGAGGGCCGGGGAGACGAGCAGTACTTC.

This clone was picked up one time. The rearrangement joins TRBV5-4 to TRBJ2-2; 10 bases match TRBD1. The ends lost 0 bases at V and 4 bases at J; junction bases unmatched: 6. This CDR3 contains 17 residues. CDR1 is SGHNT, CDR2 YYREEE, per germline (reference sequence). The CDR3 coding sequence is TGTGCCAGCAGCTTGGCATGGGGACAGGGGCTCACCGGGGAGCTGTTTTTT. Residues: CASSLAWGQGLTGELFF.

The chain has TRBV4-1 and TRBJ1-1; the D gene is possibly TRBD1 (6 bases). V gave up 6 bases and J gave up 8 bases, with 19 bases separating them. Germline-derived CDR1 and CDR2 are MGHRA and YSYEKL. The CDR3 spans 14 residues. This CDR3 reads CASSRTFGQGEAFF. The CDR3 nucleotides read TGCGCCAGCAGTCGTACTTTCGGGCAGGGGGAAGCTTTCTTT.

The rearrangement uses TRBV6-1 and TRBJ2-7, with 9 positions matching TRBD1. Unmatched junction bases numbered 8, after V lost 0 bases and J lost 5 bases. The CDR3 contains 16 residues. Per the germline V gene, CDR1 is MNHNS and CDR2 is SASEGT. Here the CDR3 DNA reads TGTGCCAGCAGTGAAGCGCTGGGACAGGGCGGCCACGAGCAGTACTTC. The encoded protein is CASSEALGQGGHEQYF.

The rearrangement joins TRBV7-2 to TRBJ2-5; possible D gene TRBD2, 6 bases. Germline V gene lookup returns CDR1 SGHTA and CDR2 FQGNSA. The length of the CDR3 is 14 residues. Trimming cost V 4 bases and J 12 bases, with 21 bases left between them. CDR3 sequence (DNA): TGTGCCAGCAGCTCCTTTGAGGGTAGCGGCTCCGAGTACTTC. Amino acids: CASSSFEGSGSEYF.

The chain links TRBV30 to TRBJ2-5; D may be TRBD2 (5 bases). Germline CDR1 reads GTSNPN; CDR2 reads SVGIG (reference sequence). The germline V and J ends were trimmed by 0 bases and 9 bases, with 11 bases remaining between them. The CDR3 extends over 12 amino acids. DNA for the CDR3: TGTGCCTGGAGTGTACGGGCGGAGGCCCAGTACTTC. It encodes CAWSVRAEAQYF.

The chain couples TRBV18 to TRBJ2-3, with D possibly being TRBD2 (6 bases). Trimming stripped 5 bases from V and 5 bases from J, with 8 bases between. The CDR3 consists of 12 residues. Germline V gene lookup returns CDR1 KGHSH and CDR2 LQKENI. The CDR3 reads CASSRLGDTQYF. Written as DNA, the CDR3 is TGTGCCAGCTCAAGACTAGGAGATACGCAGTATTTT.

The rearrangement joins TRBV13 to TRBJ2-5; 7 positions agree with TRBD2. The ends lost 5 bases at V and 2 bases at J; junction bases unmatched: 8. CDR1 is PRHDT, CDR2 FYEKMQ, per germline (reference sequence). This CDR3 contains 15 residues. This CDR3 is CASSRTTGGQETQYF. The DNA for the CDR3 is TGTGCCAGCAGCCGCACGACCGGGGGGCAAGAGACCCAGTACTTC.

The DNA for the CDR3 is TGTGCCAGCAGGCTCGGCAGGGCCGGAAACACCATATATTTT. Translated: CASRLGRAGNTIYF. The chain joins TRBV2 to TRBJ1-3; D might be TRBD1 (5 bases). Trimming cost V 6 bases and J 4 bases, with 13 bases left between them. Germline CDR1 is SNHLY and CDR2 is FYNNEI. The CDR3 is 14 amino acids.

This clone has just one count. The J gene is TRBJ1-1, the V gene TRBV5-8, with D possibly being TRBD1 (6 bases). Trimming removed 4 bases from V and 5 bases from J, with 9 bases in between. Germline CDR1 SGHTS, CDR2 YDEGEE. The CDR3 length is 12 residues. The DNA of the CDR3 is TGTGCCAGCAGCACAGGGTTTACTGAAGCTTTCTTT. Its translation: CASSTGFTEAFF.

The chain couples TRBV7-9 to TRBJ2-5; D call uncertain. V was trimmed by 7 bases and J by 5 bases, leaving 11 bases between them. This CDR3 comprises 12 residues. Per germline, CDR1 SEHNR and CDR2 FQNEAQ (reference sequence). CDR3 sequence: CASTIIRETQYF. Here the CDR3 DNA reads TGTGCCAGCACCATTATACGGGAGACCCAGTACTTC.

The chain has TRBV7-3 and TRBJ2-6; no firm D call. The CDR3 covers 15 residues. Germline loops: CDR1 SGHTA, CDR2 FQGTGA. The V end was cut by 2 bases, the J end by 1 base, with 6 bases between. The CDR3 nucleotides are TGTGCCAGCAGCTTACCCCTTTCTGGGGCCAACGTCCTGACTTTC. Translated, it gives CASSLPLSGANVLTF.

At least ten counts were recorded for this clone. The genes are TRBV18 and TRBJ2-5; TRBD1 aligns across 10 bases. The length of the CDR3 is 14 residues. Germline CDR1 KGHSH, CDR2 LQKENI. Trimming removed 6 bases from V and 5 bases from J; junction bases left unmatched: 6. The chain's CDR3 is CASSPTGGAETQYF. In DNA form, the CDR3 reads TGTGCCAGCTCCCCGACAGGGGGCGCGGAGACCCAGTACTTC.

There are a few counts of this clone. The rearrangement links TRBV29-1 to TRBJ2-7, with D perhaps assigned TRBD1 or TRBD2 (5 bases each). CDR1 and CDR2 from the germline V gene are SQVTM and ANQGSEA. This CDR3 has 13 residues. Trimming took 0 bases from V and 3 from J, leaving 9 bases between them. The DNA for the CDR3 is TGCAGCGTTGAAGATCATGGGGGCTACGAGCAGTACTTC. Translating it yields CSVEDHGGYEQYF.

The chain joins TRBV2 to TRBJ2-1, with 10 bases fitting TRBD1. The J segment lost 6 bases and the V segment lost 9 bases, leaving 11 bases of the junction unmatched. The CDR3 has 15 residues. Germline CDR1 SNHLY, CDR2 FYNNEI. The CDR3 is CASERQGARVNEQFF. CDR3 DNA sequence: TGTGCCAGTGAGCGACAGGGGGCGCGGGTCAATGAGCAGTTCTTC.

This chain joins TRBV5-1 and TRBJ1-3, with D tentatively TRBD1 (5 bases). Germline values: CDR1 SGHRS, CDR2 YFSETQ. V shed 1 base and J shed 3 bases, with 11 bases lying between them. The length of the CDR3 is 15 residues. The CDR3 here is CASSLSGSDGNTIYF. The CDR3 nucleotides read TGCGCCAGCAGCTTGTCAGGGAGCGATGGAAACACCATATATTTT.

This chain joins TRBV27 and TRBJ1-6; D is uncertain. Per germline, CDR1 MNHEY and CDR2 SMNVEV (reference sequence). Between the trimmed V and J ends, which lost 5 bases and 15 bases, there was a span of 17 bases. This CDR3 has 13 amino acids. In DNA, the CDR3 is TGTGCCAGCAGTCTCTGGGGAGGCCGCAACCTCCACTTT. Protein product: CASSLWGGRNLHF.

The chain links TRBV28 to TRBJ1-1; the D is unclear. This CDR3 is built from 14 residues. Germline values: CDR1 MDHEN, CDR2 SYDVKM. V was cut by 5 bases and J by 1 base, with 11 bases left in between. Written as DNA, the CDR3 is TGTGCCAGCAGTACAAGGACCTCGAACACTGAAGCTTTCTTT. Its translation: CASSTRTSNTEAFF.

J is TRBJ1-5 and V is TRBV27, with D possibly TRBD1 on 5 matching bases. Germline V gives CDR1 MNHEY, CDR2 SMNVEV (reference sequence). Deletions cut 10 bases from V and 2 bases from J, with 12 bases between. This CDR3 is built from 13 residues. CDR3 residues: CANAGSGNQPQHF. DNA for the CDR3: TGTGCCAACGCAGGGTCAGGCAATCAGCCCCAGCATTTT.